This T cell receptor (beta chain) comes out of a study of PD-1 blockade in classical Hodgkin lymphoma. Findings of the study overall: Reported baseline diversity: healthy donors highest, relapsed/refractory patients lowest. There was a significant rise in CD4+ TCR diversity by C4D1, with no such rise for CD8+.

Germline trimming cut 4 bases from V and 6 bases from J; bases unmatched to any gene: 3. This CDR3 region has 14 residues. In germline, CDR1 is LGHNA, CDR2 YNFKEQ. Here immunoSEQ multiplex PCR was the method, and the copy in TCRdb shows in-frame clones only, minus some. The sample lists tens of thousands of clones; about nine tenths were seen once. Specified time point: cycle 4 day 1 (C4D1), after 5 to 7 weeks of nivolumab. Each patient relapsed following autologous stem cell transplantation, and prior brentuximab vedotin exposure differed. Complete response, partial response or progressive disease were the best responses. Turning to this clone: Its specificity is not known.

The sequence was collected from a human donor with classical Hodgkin lymphoma. The chain combines TRBV4-2 with TRBJ1-4; 9 bases agree with TRBD1. This sample comprised peripheral blood mononuclear cells (PBMCs), obtained before the fourth cycle of nivolumab. The CDR3 DNA follows: TGTGCCAGCAGCCGGGACAGGGTTTATGAAAAACTGTTTTTT. Its translation: CASSRDRVYEKLFF.